A selection of T cell receptor beta chains follows, all from one sample in a study of blood T cell repertoires in COVID-19. Assay used: immunoSEQ multiplex PCR; TCRdb lists only in-frame clones, some missing. The sample consists of tens of thousands of clones, about 70% of them appearing once. Sequenced: peripheral blood. The source is a woman aged 70-85 years with acute or convalescent COVID-19. Both conserved end residues are part of each CDR3. D genes are given only for firm matches. Only part of the rows carry a size: once, few, many, or a class if the clone is expanded.

cdr3_length	d_call	clone_size	v_call	j_call	cdr3_aa	cdr3_nt
13	TRBD1	NA	TRBV5-1	TRBJ1-1	CASSGTGGTEAFF	TGCGCCAGCAGTGGGACAGGGGGCACTGAAGCTTTCTTT
14	NA	NA	TRBV5-4	TRBJ2-5	CASSSLGGQETQYF	TGTGCCAGCAGCTCCCTGGGGGGACAAGAGACCCAGTACTTC
16	NA	NA	TRBV9	TRBJ2-2	CASSVPRGLETGELFF	TGTGCCAGCAGCGTTCCCAGGGGTTTAGAAACCGGGGAGCTGTTTTTT
17	TRBD1	NA	TRBV4-1	TRBJ1-6	CASSRTGRQGWHSPLHF	TGCGCCAGCAGCCGGACCGGGAGACAGGGTTGGCATTCACCCCTCCACTTT
13	NA	NA	TRBV18	TRBJ1-1	CASSRSRETEAFF	TGTGCCAGCTCACGGAGCAGGGAAACTGAAGCTTTCTTT
14	TRBD1	once	TRBV10-3	TRBJ2-7	CAITSGTGGYEQYF	TGTGCCATTACCTCCGGGACAGGGGGCTACGAGCAGTACTTC
19	TRBD1	NA	TRBV7-3	TRBJ1-1	CASSPHLSPGGSGNTEAFF	TGTGCCAGCAGCCCCCATCTCTCCCCAGGGGGCTCGGGGAACACTGAAGCTTTCTTT
15	NA	NA	TRBV10-3	TRBJ2-5	CAISTGRGYQETQYF	TGTGCCATCAGTACAGGGCGGGGGTACCAAGAGACCCAGTACTTC
15	TRBD1	NA	TRBV13	TRBJ2-2	CASSLGRTGFGELFF	TGTGCCAGCAGCTTAGGTCGGACAGGGTTCGGGGAGCTGTTTTTT
15	TRBD2	NA	TRBV6-5	TRBJ2-7	CASNNIAGGRNEQYF	TGTGCCAGCAACAATATCGCGGGGGGGCGAAACGAGCAGTACTTC
14	NA	NA	TRBV5-5	TRBJ1-1	CASSPGDRNTEAFF	TGTGCCAGCAGCCCGGGTGACAGAAACACTGAAGCTTTCTTT
12	NA	NA	TRBV5-1	TRBJ1-4	CASSPGWEKLFF	TGCGCCAGCAGCCCGGGTTGGGAAAAACTGTTTTTT
17	TRBD1	NA	TRBV27	TRBJ1-2	CASSPRQGSTRDRGYTF	TGTGCCAGCAGCCCCCGACAGGGGAGCACTCGGGATAGGGGCTACACCTTC
14	NA	few	TRBV27	TRBJ2-1	CASTPNRGYNEQFF	TGTGCCAGCACCCCTAATCGGGGCTACAATGAGCAGTTCTTC
16	TRBD1	NA	TRBV7-9	TRBJ1-1	CASSLAGQGANTEAFF	TGTGCCAGCAGCTTAGCCGGACAGGGGGCAAACACTGAAGCTTTCTTT
15	NA	NA	TRBV5-5	TRBJ1-2	CASSLVAREDYGYTF	TGTGCCAGCAGCTTGGTAGCCAGGGAGGACTATGGCTACACCTTC
15	NA	NA	TRBV19	TRBJ1-1	CASSPRGGLNTEAFF	TGTGCCAGCAGCCCTCGGGGGGGCCTGAACACTGAAGCTTTCTTT
16	TRBD2	NA	TRBV9	TRBJ2-3	CASSVVGLAGTDTQYF	TGTGCCAGCAGCGTAGTGGGACTAGCGGGTACAGATACGCAGTATTTT
16	TRBD1	NA	TRBV27	TRBJ1-5	CASRSFGTGGDQPQHF	TGTGCCAGCAGGTCCTTCGGGACAGGGGGCGATCAGCCCCAGCATTTT
16	NA	NA	TRBV5-6	TRBJ2-3	CASSLVGTNRGDTQYF	TGTGCCAGCAGCTTGGTGGGGACAAATCGGGGAGATACGCAGTATTTT
15	TRBD2	NA	TRBV10-1	TRBJ2-3	CASSELAGGPDTQYF	TGCGCCAGCAGTGAGCTAGCGGGGGGGCCAGATACGCAGTATTTT
14	TRBD1	NA	TRBV7-9	TRBJ1-4	CASSWGQGTFKLFF	TGTGCCAGCAGCTGGGGACAGGGGACGTTTAAACTGTTTTTT
15	NA	NA	TRBV27	TRBJ1-2	CASSLGGARNYGYTF	TGTGCCAGCAGTTTAGGGGGGGCGCGCAACTATGGCTACACCTTC
14	TRBD1	NA	TRBV2	TRBJ1-2	CASSDSQGAWGYTF	TGTGCCAGCAGTGATTCTCAGGGGGCATGGGGCTACACCTTC
13	NA	NA	TRBV29-1	TRBJ1-3	CSVVQFSGNTIYF	TGCAGCGTTGTTCAGTTCTCTGGAAACACCATATATTTT
15	NA	NA	TRBV30	TRBJ1-5	CAWSVDGRSNQPQHF	TGTGCCTGGAGTGTAGACGGCAGGAGCAATCAGCCCCAGCATTTT
15	TRBD1	NA	TRBV6-5	TRBJ1-6	CASRRPGQGNSPLHF	TGTGCCAGCAGGAGGCCGGGACAGGGGAATTCACCCCTCCACTTT
13	TRBD1	once	TRBV12-3/TRBV12-4	TRBJ1-2	CASRPNRGGGYTF	TGTGCCAGCAGGCCAAACAGGGGAGGTGGCTACACCTTC